This T cell receptor (beta chain) was observed in a study of blood T cells in healthy people across ages. Worth noting for this clonotype: What it binds is not known.

V lost 0 bases to trimming and J lost 2 bases; unmatched junction nucleotides: 2. The CDR3 is 16 amino acids. Germline V gives CDR1 SGHTA, CDR2 FQGNSA. It was with a sample-barcoded 5' primer and a J-beta primer mix that a second PCR of roughly 6 to 11 cycles was run. Paired-end reads containing CDR3 totaled no fewer than 2.5 million for each sample. MiXCR was run by TCRdb on the 5' RACE reads, yielding one entry per CDR3 protein. The table includes around 900,000 distinct CDR3 sequences, roughly 50% detected once. Study results and limitations: Unknown CMV status may confound age-related changes in expanded clones.

The sequenced material came from blood. The rearrangement joins TRBV7-2 to TRBJ2-3, with TRBD2 matching over 10 bases. The sequence was collected from a woman aged 60-75 years in good health. CDR3 sequence (DNA): TGTGCCAGCAGCTTAGCTAGCGGGGGGCTCACAGATACGCAGTATTTT. This sequence encodes CASSLASGGLTDTQYF.